These 10 T cell receptor beta chains were all obtained from the same sample, sequenced in a study of cytomegalovirus exposure and HLA in healthy donors. PCR amplification relied on 60 Vbeta primers (plus 13 Jbeta primers). Sequencing was performed with immunoSEQ multiplex PCR; in TCRdb, only in-frame clones are kept and a portion is missing. This sample has 150,000 to 200,000 clones, with over 70% found just once. What was sequenced was PBMCs. Receptor source: a woman aged 45-65 years in good health and CMV-seronegative.

V gene TRBV7-9 combines with J gene TRBJ1-2; D is undetermined. The CDR3 totals 15 residues. Germline CDR1 SEHNR, CDR2 FQNEAQ (reference sequence). Trimming removed 3 bases at V and 1 base at J, with 12 bases between. As DNA, the CDR3 is TGTGCCAGCAGCTTTCTTTTTACAGTTAACTATGGCTACACCTTC. Translating it yields CASSFLFTVNYGYTF. The variable domain in full, completed from reference TRBV7-9 and TRBJ1-2, reads DTGVSQNPRHKITKRGQNVTFRCDPISEHNRLYWYRQTLGQGPEFLTYFQNEAQLEKSRLLSDRFSAERPKGSFSTLEIQRTEQGDSAMYLCASSFLFTVNYGYTFGSGTRLTVV.

V is TRBV5-6 and J is TRBJ2-7; D call uncertain. The CDR3 contains 13 residues. Trimming removed 1 base from V and 2 bases from J, with 7 bases in between. The germline V gene has CDR1 SGHDT and CDR2 YYEEEE. CDR3 DNA: TGTGCCAGCAGCTTGAGAGTTACCTACGAGCAGTACTTC. Protein: CASSLRVTYEQYF.

J is TRBJ2-5 and V is TRBV19, with 7 bases identical to TRBD2. The CDR3 covers 14 residues. J gave up 6 bases and V 0 bases, and 4 bases lay outside the gene matches. CDR1 is LNHDA and CDR2 is SQIVND in the germline V gene (reference sequence). The CDR3 region has the DNA TGTGCCAGTAGTATAGATGGGGGGGGAAAGACCCAGTACTTC. Its protein product is CASSIDGGGKTQYF. Drawing the rest from reference TRBV19 and TRBJ2-5, the complete variable domain is DGGITQSPKYLFRKEGQNVTLSCEQNLNHDAMYWYRQDPGQGLRLIYYSQIVNDFQKGDIAEGYSVSREKKESFPLTVTSAQKNPTAFYLCASSIDGGGKTQYFGPGTRLLVL.

The V and J genes are TRBV9 and TRBJ2-7, with unresolved D. V was clipped by 0 bases and J by 2 bases, with 6 bases between them. The CDR3 is 13 residues long. Per germline, CDR1 SGDLS and CDR2 YYNGEE. CDR3 coding DNA: TGTGCCAGCAGCGTAGATACAGCCTACGAGCAGTACTTC. Its protein product is CASSVDTAYEQYF. Variable domain in full (rest from reference TRBV9 and TRBJ2-7): DSGVTQTPKHLITATGQRVTLRCSPRSGDLSVYWYQQSLDQGLQFLIQYYNGEERAKGNILERFSAQQFPDLHSELNLSSLELGDSALYFCASSVDTAYEQYFGPGTRLTVT.

This clone was picked up a small number of times. J is TRBJ2-1 and V is TRBV5-1; 7 bases are a match to TRBD2. Per germline, CDR1 SGHRS and CDR2 YFSETQ. This CDR3 has 15 residues. After removal of 0 bases from V and 5 bases from J, the junction contained 5 bases not matched to a gene. The CDR3 nucleotides read TGCGCCAGCAGCTTGGAACTAGCGATGCACAATGAGCAGTTCTTC. It codes for CASSLELAMHNEQFF.

The rearrangement uses TRBV30 and TRBJ1-1, with 7 nucleotides matching TRBD1. V was clipped by 0 bases and J by 7 bases; unmatched bases: 11. Germline V gene lookup returns CDR1 GTSNPN and CDR2 SVGIG (reference sequence). CDR3 length: 15 residues. The CDR3 sequence is CAWSVPTGASFEAFF. The DNA for the CDR3 is TGTGCCTGGAGTGTTCCAACAGGGGCGTCATTTGAAGCTTTCTTT.

There are a few counts of this clone. J is TRBJ2-3 and V is TRBV4-1; no clear D gene. The CDR3 extends over 14 amino acids. The V gene lost 5 bases and the J gene lost 6 bases, with 15 bases spanning the gap. Germline assignment: CDR1 MGHRA and CDR2 YSYEKL. CDR3 residues: CASSTLRGGDTQYF. For the CDR3, the DNA is TGCGCCAGCAGCACGCTCCGCGGTGGGGATACGCAGTATTTT.

The chain employs TRBV7-9 and TRBJ2-1; 9 bases fit TRBD2. Germline V CDR1 and CDR2: SEHNR, FQNEAQ (reference sequence). Germline trimming cut 8 bases from V and 8 bases from J; bases unmatched to any gene: 10. This CDR3 comprises 14 residues. The CDR3 sequence: CASGGASGAYEQFF. CDR3 coding DNA: TGTGCCAGCGGTGGGGCTAGCGGGGCCTATGAGCAGTTCTTC. The whole variable domain, filled in from reference TRBV7-9 and TRBJ2-1, reads DTGVSQNPRHKITKRGQNVTFRCDPISEHNRLYWYRQTLGQGPEFLTYFQNEAQLEKSRLLSDRFSAERPKGSFSTLEIQRTEQGDSAMYLCASGGASGAYEQFFGPGTRLTVL.

The CDR3 nucleotides read TGCGCCAGCAGCCACGGGGACAGGGCGGACTATGGCTACACCTTC. This encodes CASSHGDRADYGYTF. This sequence joins TRBV4-3 and TRBJ1-2, with TRBD1 matching 9 bases. Trimming took 3 bases from V and 3 from J; bases not matched to a gene: 5. The germline gives CDR1 LGHNA, CDR2 YSLEER. This CDR3 is 15 amino acids long.

The V and J genes are TRBV2 and TRBJ1-3; tentative D call: TRBD1 (6 bases). Trimming pared 5 bases from V and 4 bases from J, leaving 12 bases between. Per germline, CDR1 SNHLY and CDR2 FYNNEI. This CDR3 is built from 14 residues. CDR3 coding DNA: TGTGCCAGCAGTAAAACAGGGTACGGAAACACCATATATTTT. It yields the protein CASSKTGYGNTIYF.